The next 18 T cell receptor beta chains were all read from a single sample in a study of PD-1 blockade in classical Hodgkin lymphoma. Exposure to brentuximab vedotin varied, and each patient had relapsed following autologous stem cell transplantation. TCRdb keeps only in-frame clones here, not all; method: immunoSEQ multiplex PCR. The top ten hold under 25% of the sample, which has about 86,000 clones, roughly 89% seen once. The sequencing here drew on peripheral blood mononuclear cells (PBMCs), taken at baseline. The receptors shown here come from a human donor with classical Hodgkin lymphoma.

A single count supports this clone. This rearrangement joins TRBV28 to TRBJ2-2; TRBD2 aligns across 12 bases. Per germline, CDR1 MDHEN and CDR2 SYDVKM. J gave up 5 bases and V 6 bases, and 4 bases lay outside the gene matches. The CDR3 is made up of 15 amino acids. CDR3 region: CASSRGLAGTGELFF. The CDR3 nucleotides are TGTGCCAGCAGCCGCGGACTAGCGGGAACCGGGGAGCTGTTTTTT.

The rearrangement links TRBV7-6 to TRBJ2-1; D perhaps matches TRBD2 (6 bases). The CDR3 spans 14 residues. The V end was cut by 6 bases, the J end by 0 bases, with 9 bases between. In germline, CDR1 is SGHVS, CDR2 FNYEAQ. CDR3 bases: TGTGCCAGCAGTGAAGCGGGCTCCTACAATGAGCAGTTCTTC. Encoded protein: CASSEAGSYNEQFF.

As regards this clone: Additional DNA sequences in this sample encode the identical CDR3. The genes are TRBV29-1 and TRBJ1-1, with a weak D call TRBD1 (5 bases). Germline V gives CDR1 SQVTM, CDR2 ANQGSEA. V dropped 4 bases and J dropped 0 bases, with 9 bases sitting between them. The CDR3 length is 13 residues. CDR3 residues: CSVVGGMNTEAFF. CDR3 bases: TGCAGCGTTGTGGGGGGAATGAACACTGAAGCTTTCTTT.

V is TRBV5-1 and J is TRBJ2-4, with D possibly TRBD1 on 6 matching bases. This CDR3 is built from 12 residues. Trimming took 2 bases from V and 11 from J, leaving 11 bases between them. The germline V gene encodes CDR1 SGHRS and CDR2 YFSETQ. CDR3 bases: TGCGCCAGCAGCTTAGATCAGGGGTTTCAGTACTTC. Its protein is CASSLDQGFQYF.

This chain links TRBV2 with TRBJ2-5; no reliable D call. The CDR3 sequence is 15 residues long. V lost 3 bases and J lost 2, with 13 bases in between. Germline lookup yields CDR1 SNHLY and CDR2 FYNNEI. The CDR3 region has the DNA TGTGCCAGCAGTGACGGTTACAGCGCACAAGAGACCCAGTACTTC. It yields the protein CASSDGYSAQETQYF.

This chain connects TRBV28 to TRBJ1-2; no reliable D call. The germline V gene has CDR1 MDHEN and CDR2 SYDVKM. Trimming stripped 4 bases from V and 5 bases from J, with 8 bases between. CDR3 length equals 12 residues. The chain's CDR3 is CASSYNFYGYTF. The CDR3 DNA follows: TGTGCCAGCAGTTATAACTTTTATGGCTACACCTTC.

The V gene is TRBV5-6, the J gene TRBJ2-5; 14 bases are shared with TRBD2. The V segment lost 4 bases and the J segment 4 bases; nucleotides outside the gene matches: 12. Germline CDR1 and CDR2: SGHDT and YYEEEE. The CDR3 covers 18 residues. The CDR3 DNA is TGTGCCAGCAGCCCGGGACTAGCGGGAGCGTTTGGGGGAGAGACCCAGTACTTC. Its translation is CASSPGLAGAFGGETQYF.

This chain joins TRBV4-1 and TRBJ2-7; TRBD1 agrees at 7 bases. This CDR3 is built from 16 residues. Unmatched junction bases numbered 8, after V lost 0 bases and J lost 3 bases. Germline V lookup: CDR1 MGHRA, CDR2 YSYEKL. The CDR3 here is CASSQEPDREGYEQYF. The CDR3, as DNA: TGCGCCAGCAGCCAAGAACCTGACAGGGAAGGCTACGAGCAGTACTTC.

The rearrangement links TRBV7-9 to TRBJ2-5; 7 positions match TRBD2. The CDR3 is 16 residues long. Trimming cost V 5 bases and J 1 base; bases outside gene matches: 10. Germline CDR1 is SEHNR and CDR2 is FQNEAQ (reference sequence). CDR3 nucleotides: TGTGCCAGCAGCCCCTCGAGGGCTAGCGGCCAAGAGACCCAGTACTTC. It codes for CASSPSRASGQETQYF.

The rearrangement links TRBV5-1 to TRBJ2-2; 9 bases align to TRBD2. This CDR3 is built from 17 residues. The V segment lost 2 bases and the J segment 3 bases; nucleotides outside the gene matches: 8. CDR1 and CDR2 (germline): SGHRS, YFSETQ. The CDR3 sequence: CASSFSAGGPDTGELFF. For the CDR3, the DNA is TGCGCCAGCAGCTTCTCGGCGGGAGGGCCCGACACCGGGGAGCTGTTTTTT.

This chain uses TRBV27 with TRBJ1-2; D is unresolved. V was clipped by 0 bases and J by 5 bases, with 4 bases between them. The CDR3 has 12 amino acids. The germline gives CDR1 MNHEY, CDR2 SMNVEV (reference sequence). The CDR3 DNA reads TGTGCCAGCAGTTTATCCGGGTATGGCTACACCTTC. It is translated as CASSLSGYGYTF.

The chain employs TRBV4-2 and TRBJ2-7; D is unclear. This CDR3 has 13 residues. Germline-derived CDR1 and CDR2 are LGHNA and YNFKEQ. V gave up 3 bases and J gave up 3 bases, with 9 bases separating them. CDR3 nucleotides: TGTGCCAGCAGCCACTCAGGTATCTACGAGCAGTACTTC. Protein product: CASSHSGIYEQYF.

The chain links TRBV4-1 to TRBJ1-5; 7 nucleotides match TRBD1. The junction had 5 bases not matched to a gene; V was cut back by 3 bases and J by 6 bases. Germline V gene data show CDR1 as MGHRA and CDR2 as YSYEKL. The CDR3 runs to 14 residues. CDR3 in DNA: TGCGCCAGCAGCCAGGGCGCAGGGGGTCAGCCCCAGCATTTT. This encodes CASSQGAGGQPQHF.

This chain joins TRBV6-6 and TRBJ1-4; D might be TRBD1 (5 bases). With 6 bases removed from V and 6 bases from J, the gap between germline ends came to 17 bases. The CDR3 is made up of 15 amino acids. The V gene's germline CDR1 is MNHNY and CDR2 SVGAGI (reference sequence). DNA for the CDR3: TGTGCCAGCAGGGGATTAGGCCAGGGTTATGAAAAACTGTTTTTT. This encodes CASRGLGQGYEKLFF.

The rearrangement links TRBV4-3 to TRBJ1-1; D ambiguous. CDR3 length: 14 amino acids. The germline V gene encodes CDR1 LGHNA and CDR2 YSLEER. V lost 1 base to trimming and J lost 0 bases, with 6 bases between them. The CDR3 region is CASSQVSMNTEAFF. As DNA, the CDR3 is TGCGCCAGCAGCCAAGTTTCAATGAACACTGAAGCTTTCTTT.

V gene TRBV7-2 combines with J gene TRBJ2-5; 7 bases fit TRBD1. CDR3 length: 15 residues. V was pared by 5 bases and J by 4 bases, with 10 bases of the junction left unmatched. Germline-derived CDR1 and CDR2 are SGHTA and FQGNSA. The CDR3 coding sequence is TGTGCCAGCAGCCCGGGGACAGCCAGAGTAGAGACCCAGTACTTC. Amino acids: CASSPGTARVETQYF.

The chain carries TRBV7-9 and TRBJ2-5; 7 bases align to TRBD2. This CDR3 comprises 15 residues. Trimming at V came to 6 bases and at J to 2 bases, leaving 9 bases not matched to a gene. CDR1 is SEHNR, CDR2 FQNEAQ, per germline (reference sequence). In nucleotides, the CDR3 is TGTGCCAGCAGTCCCAGCGGGACCCCACAAGAGACCCAGTACTTC. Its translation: CASSPSGTPQETQYF.

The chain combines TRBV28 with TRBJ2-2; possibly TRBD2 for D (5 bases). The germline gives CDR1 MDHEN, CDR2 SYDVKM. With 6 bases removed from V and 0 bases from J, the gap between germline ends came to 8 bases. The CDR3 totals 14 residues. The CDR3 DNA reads TGTGCCAGCAGAGCGGACGCGAACACCGGGGAGCTGTTTTTT. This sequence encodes CASRADANTGELFF.